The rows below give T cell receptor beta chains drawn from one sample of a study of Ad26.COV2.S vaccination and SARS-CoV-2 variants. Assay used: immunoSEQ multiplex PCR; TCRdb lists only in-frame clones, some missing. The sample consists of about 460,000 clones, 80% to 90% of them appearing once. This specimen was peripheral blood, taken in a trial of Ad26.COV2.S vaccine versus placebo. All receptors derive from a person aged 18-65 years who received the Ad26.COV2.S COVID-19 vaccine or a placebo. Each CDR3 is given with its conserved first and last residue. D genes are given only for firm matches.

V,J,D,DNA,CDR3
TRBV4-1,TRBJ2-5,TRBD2,TGCGCCAGCAGCCAAGGGGGGACTAGCGGGGAGACCCAGTACTTC,CASSQGGTSGETQYF
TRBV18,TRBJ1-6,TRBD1,TGTGCCAGCTCACCAGCCGGACAGGCGGGTAATTCACCCCTCCACTTT,CASSPAGQAGNSPLHF
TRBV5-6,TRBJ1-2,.,TGTGCCAGCAGCTTGTCGGGGGGGTACTATGGCTACACCTTC,CASSLSGGYYGYTF
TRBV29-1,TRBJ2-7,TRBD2,TGCAGCGTCCATGGGACTAGCGGGGGATCTTACGAGCAGTACTTC,CSVHGTSGGSYEQYF
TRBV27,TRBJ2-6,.,TGTGCCAGCCGCCAGGGGCTTGGGGCCAACGTCCTGACTTTC,CASRQGLGANVLTF
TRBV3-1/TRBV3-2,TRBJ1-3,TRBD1,TGTGCCAGCAGCCAAGGAGGACAGGGCATATATTTT,CASSQGGQGIYF
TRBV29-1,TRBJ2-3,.,TGCAGCGTTCCCCACTTCCCCGGGGATACGCAGTATTTT,CSVPHFPGDTQYF
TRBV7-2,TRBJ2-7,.,TGTGCCAGCAGCTTACGACAGTCGTCCTCCTACGAGCAGTACTTC,CASSLRQSSSYEQYF
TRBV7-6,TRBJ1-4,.,TGTGCCAGCAGGCAAACCAACAGCGCAACTAATGAAAAACTGTTTTTT,CASRQTNSATNEKLFF
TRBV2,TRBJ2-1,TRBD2,TGTGCCAGCAAGCGACTAGCCAACCTCTACAATGAGCAGTTCTTC,CASKRLANLYNEQFF
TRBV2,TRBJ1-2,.,TGTGCCAGCAGGTCCCTCTATGGCTACACCTTC,CASRSLYGYTF
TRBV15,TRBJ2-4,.,TGTGCCACCAGCAGCGTAAAGGGGGGGCTAGCCAAAAACATTCAGTACTTC,CATSSVKGGLAKNIQYF
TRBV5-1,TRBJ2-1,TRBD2,TGCGCCAGCAGCTCTCCTCTGACTAGCCATGAGCAGTTCTTC,CASSSPLTSHEQFF
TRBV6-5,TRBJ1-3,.,TGTGCCAGCAGTTCCATATACTCTGGAAACACCATATATTTT,CASSSIYSGNTIYF
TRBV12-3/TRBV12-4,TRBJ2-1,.,TGTGCCAGCAGTTTAGGCACAAATGAGCAGTTCTTC,CASSLGTNEQFF
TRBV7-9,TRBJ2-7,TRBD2,TGTGCCAGCAGCTCGTCGCGCGGGGGGGAGGCCTACGAGCAGTACTTC,CASSSSRGGEAYEQYF
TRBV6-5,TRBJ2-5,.,TGTGCCAGCAGTTATTCGCAGTCGACAGGTCAAGAGACCCAGTACTTC,CASSYSQSTGQETQYF